This T cell receptor (beta chain) was obtained from a study of T cell responses to AZD1222 COVID-19 vaccine. The study, taken as a whole, reports: Most donors were white British and more were female, and clonal diversity was possibly underestimated.

Turning to this clone: Its antigen is unknown.

Here immunoSEQ multiplex PCR was the method, and the copy in TCRdb shows in-frame clones only, minus some. The profile shows around 45,000 clones, roughly 75% of them singletons. The clonotype originates from an adult who received the MenACWY meningococcal vaccine as a control. Sequenced here: peripheral blood, sampled 28 days after the second dose of the MenACWY control vaccine.

CDR3 amino acids: CATSRAKWESYTEAFF. CDR3 DNA sequence: TGTGCCACCAGCAGAGCCAAATGGGAGAGTTACACTGAAGCTTTCTTT. This sequence joins TRBV15 and TRBJ1-1; D remains unclear. The CDR3 covers 16 residues. V was cut by 1 base and J by 3 bases, with 15 bases left in between. CDR1 and CDR2 (germline): LNHNV, YYDKDF (reference sequence). Full variable domain (rest looked up from reference TRBV15 and TRBJ1-1): DAMVIQNPRYQVTQFGKPVTLSCSQTLNHNVMYWYQQKSSQAPKLLFHYYDKDFNNEADTPDNFQSRRPNTSFCFLDIRSPGLGDTAMYLCATSRAKWESYTEAFFGQGTRLTVV.